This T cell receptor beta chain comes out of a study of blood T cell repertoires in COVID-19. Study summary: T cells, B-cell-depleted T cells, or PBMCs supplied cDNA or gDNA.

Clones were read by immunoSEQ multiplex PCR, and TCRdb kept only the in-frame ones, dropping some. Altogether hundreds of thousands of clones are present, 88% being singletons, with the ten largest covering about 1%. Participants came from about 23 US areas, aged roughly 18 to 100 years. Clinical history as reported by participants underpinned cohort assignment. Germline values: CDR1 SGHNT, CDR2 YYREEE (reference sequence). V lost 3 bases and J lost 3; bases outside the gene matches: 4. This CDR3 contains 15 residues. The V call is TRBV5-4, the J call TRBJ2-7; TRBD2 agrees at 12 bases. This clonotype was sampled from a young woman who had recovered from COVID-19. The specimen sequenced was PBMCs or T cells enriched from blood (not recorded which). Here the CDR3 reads CASSSGLAGNYEQYF. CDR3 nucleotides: TGTGCCAGCAGCTCAGGACTAGCGGGAAACTACGAGCAGTACTTC.